This T cell receptor (beta chain) was profiled in a study of T cell repertoires in cytomegalovirus infection. With 0 bases clipped from V and 7 bases from J, the junction kept 7 bases outside the gene matches. Germline values: CDR1 MNHNY, CDR2 SVGAGI (reference sequence). The CDR3 consists of 16 residues. TCRdb redid the calling of the reads with MiXCR, one entry per CDR3 protein. The table has roughly 120,000 distinct CDR3 sequences, about 31% seen once; the top ten hold roughly 58%. Turning to this clonotype: As yet, its antigen is unknown.

This chain links TRBV6-6 with TRBJ2-2, with 8 bases fitting TRBD1. Sequenced here: CD8+ T cells from cultured PBMCs, sampled from culture after CMV antigen stimulation. This receptor was taken from a human donor in good health (CMV status not recorded). Some clones in this sample may be carry-over from other donors' samples. CDR3 protein: CASSYSHRGKDGELFF. The DNA for the CDR3 is TGTGCCAGCAGTTACTCACACAGGGGGAAGGACGGGGAGCTGTTTTTT.